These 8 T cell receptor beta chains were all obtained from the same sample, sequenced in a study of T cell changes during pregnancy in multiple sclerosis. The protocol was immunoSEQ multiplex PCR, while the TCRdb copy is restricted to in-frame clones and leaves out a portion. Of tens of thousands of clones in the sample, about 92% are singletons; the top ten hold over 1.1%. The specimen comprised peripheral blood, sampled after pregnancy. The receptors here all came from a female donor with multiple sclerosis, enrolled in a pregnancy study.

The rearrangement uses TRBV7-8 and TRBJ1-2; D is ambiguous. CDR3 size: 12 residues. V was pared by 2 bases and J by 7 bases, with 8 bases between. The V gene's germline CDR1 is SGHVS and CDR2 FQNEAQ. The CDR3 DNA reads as TGTGCCAGCAGCTTATTGAGGGCTGGCTACACCTTC. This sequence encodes CASSLLRAGYTF.

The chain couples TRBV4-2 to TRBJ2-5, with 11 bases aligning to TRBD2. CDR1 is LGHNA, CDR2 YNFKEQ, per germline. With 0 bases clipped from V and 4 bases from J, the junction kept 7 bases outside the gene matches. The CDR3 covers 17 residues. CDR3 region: CASSQDSSSGRRETQYF. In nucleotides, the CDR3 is TGTGCCAGCAGCCAAGATTCGTCTAGCGGGAGGAGAGAGACCCAGTACTTC.

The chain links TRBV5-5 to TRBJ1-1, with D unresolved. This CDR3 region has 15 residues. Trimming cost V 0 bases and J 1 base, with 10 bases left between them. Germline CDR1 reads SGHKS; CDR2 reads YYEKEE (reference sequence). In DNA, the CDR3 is TGTGCCAGCAGCTTGGAGAGTCTCCGGAACACTGAAGCTTTCTTT. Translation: CASSLESLRNTEAFF.

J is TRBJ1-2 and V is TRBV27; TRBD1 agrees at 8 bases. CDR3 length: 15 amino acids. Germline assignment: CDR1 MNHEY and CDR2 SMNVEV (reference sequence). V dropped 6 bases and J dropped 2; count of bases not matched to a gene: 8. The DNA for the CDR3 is TGTGCCAGCAGATACGAGACAGGGGCCAACTATGGCTACACCTTC. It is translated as CASRYETGANYGYTF.

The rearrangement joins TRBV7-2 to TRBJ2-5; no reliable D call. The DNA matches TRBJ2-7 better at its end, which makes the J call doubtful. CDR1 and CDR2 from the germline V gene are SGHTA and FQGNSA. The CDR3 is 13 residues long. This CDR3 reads CASSSPSSYEQYF. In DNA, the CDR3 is TGTGCCAGCAGCTCTCCGAGCTCCTACGAGCAGTACTTC.

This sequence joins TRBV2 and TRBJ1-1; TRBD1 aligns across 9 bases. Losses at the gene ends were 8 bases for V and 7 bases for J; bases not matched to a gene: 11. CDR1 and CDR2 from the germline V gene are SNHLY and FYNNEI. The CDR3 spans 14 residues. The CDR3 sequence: CASRIEGQGREAFF. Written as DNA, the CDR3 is TGTGCCAGCCGAATCGAGGGACAGGGACGTGAAGCTTTCTTT.

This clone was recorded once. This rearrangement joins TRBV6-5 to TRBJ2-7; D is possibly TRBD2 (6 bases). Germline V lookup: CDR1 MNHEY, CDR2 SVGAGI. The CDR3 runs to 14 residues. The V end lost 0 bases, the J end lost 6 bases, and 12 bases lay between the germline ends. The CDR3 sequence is CASSYSSGVVEQYF. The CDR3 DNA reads TGTGCCAGCAGTTACTCGTCGGGAGTGGTCGAGCAGTACTTC.

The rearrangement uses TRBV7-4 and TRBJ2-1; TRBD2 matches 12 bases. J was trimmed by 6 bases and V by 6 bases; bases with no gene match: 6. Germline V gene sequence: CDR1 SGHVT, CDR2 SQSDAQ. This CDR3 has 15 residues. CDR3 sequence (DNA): TGTGCCAGCAGACCATGGACTAGCGGGACCAATGAGCAGTTCTTC. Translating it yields CASRPWTSGTNEQFF.